These 13 T cell receptor beta chains were sequenced from one sample in a study of cytomegalovirus exposure and HLA in healthy donors. PCR was performed using 60 Vbeta and 13 Jbeta primers. The protocol was immunoSEQ multiplex PCR, while the TCRdb copy is restricted to in-frame clones and leaves out a portion. The profile shows about 200,000 clones, roughly 77% of them singletons. Material for sequencing was PBMCs. Every receptor here comes from a male donor in good health and CMV-seropositive.

The chain uses TRBV28 and TRBJ2-3; 7 positions match TRBD2. CDR3 length: 12 residues. CDR1 is MDHEN and CDR2 is SYDVKM in the germline V gene. V dropped 8 bases and J dropped 9; count of bases not matched to a gene: 8. The chain's CDR3 is CASLDGLETQYF. The DNA of the CDR3 is TGTGCCAGCCTCGACGGACTAGAGACGCAGTATTTT.

The chain combines TRBV2 with TRBJ2-7; 8 bases match TRBD1. CDR1 and CDR2 from the germline V gene are SNHLY and FYNNEI. The CDR3 is made up of 13 amino acids. V lost 5 bases and J lost 5; bases outside the gene matches: 5. CDR3 amino acids: CASSRQGANEQYF. The CDR3, as DNA: TGTGCCAGCAGTAGGCAGGGGGCCAACGAGCAGTACTTC. Full variable domain (outside the CDR3, taken from reference TRBV2 and TRBJ2-7): EPEVTQTPSHQVTQMGQEVILRCVPISNHLYFYWYRQILGQKVEFLVSFYNNEISEKSEIFDDQFSVERPDGSNFTLKIRSTKLEDSAMYFCASSRQGANEQYFGPGTRLTVT.

The chain carries TRBV6-1 and TRBJ2-3, with 8 bases fitting TRBD1. Germline lookup yields CDR1 MNHNS and CDR2 SASEGT. The ends lost 5 bases at V and 4 bases at J; junction bases unmatched: 5. The CDR3 runs to 14 residues. Here the CDR3 reads CASSSRTGPDTQYF. The CDR3, as DNA: TGTGCCAGCAGTTCTAGGACAGGGCCAGATACGCAGTATTTT.

The V gene is TRBV18, the J gene TRBJ2-5; 7 nucleotides line up with TRBD1. With the DNA end fitting TRBJ2-7 better, the J assignment may be wrong. This CDR3 comprises 14 residues. Germline CDR1 reads KGHSH; CDR2 reads LQKENI. In nucleotides, the CDR3 is TGTGCCAGCTCACCCGGGACAGCAAGCTACGAGCAGTACTTC. Its protein product is CASSPGTASYEQYF.

A remark on this clone: One end of the junction varies from germline; a read error may be responsible. The chain combines TRBV7-7 with TRBJ2-2; possible D gene TRBD1, 6 bases. This CDR3 is built from 15 residues. Germline CDR1 SSHAT, CDR2 FNYEAQ (reference sequence). CDR3 in DNA: TGTGCTAGCAGCTTAGCGTTGACAGGAACCGGGGAGCTGTTTTTT. Protein: CASSLALTGTGELFF.

This clone was found once. The chain links TRBV7-3 to TRBJ1-1; a possible D gene is TRBD1 (6 bases). The V end lost 5 bases, the J end lost 9 bases, and 13 bases lay between the germline ends. The CDR3 spans 12 residues. Germline assignment: CDR1 SGHTA and CDR2 FQGTGA. The CDR3 nucleotides are TGTGCCAGCAGCGAATCCACAGGGAAAGCTTTCTTT. Translation gives CASSESTGKAFF.

The rearrangement uses TRBV7-2 and TRBJ2-2; TRBD2 matches at 7 bases. In germline, CDR1 is SGHTA, CDR2 FQGNSA. This CDR3 spans 14 amino acids. Trimming took 8 bases from V and 3 from J; bases not matched to a gene: 6. The CDR3 loop is CASGHTSDTGELFF. The CDR3 bases are TGTGCCAGCGGTCATACTAGCGACACCGGGGAGCTGTTTTTT.

In this sample, this clone turned up once. This rearrangement joins TRBV27 to TRBJ2-2, with 7 bases fitting TRBD2. This CDR3 is built from 14 residues. The V gene end was trimmed by 5 bases and the J gene end by 5 bases; junction bases not matched to a gene: 5. Per the germline V gene, CDR1 is MNHEY and CDR2 is SMNVEV (reference sequence). For the CDR3, the DNA is TGTGCCAGCAGTCGCTCCGGGAGGACCGGGGAGCTGTTTTTT. Protein sequence: CASSRSGRTGELFF.

The chain joins TRBV9 to TRBJ1-5, with 7 bases matching TRBD1. Germline CDR1 reads SGDLS; CDR2 reads YYNGEE. This CDR3 region has 15 residues. The J segment lost 4 bases and the V segment lost 2 bases, leaving 6 bases of the junction unmatched. CDR3 coding DNA: TGTGCCAGCAGCGTGGACGGGACAGTTAATCAGCCCCAGCATTTT. This translates into CASSVDGTVNQPQHF.

This chain joins TRBV2 and TRBJ1-5, with TRBD1 matching 8 bases. Germline V lookup: CDR1 SNHLY, CDR2 FYNNEI. The CDR3 length is 15 residues. Trimming at V came to 8 bases and at J to 3 bases, leaving 9 bases not matched to a gene. The CDR3 protein is CASASQGADNQPQHF. CDR3 nucleotide sequence: TGTGCCAGCGCGTCCCAGGGGGCGGACAATCAGCCCCAGCATTTT.

This clone has a handful of counts. The chain joins TRBV7-8 to TRBJ1-4; D is unclear. CDR1 and CDR2 (germline): SGHVS, FQNEAQ. The CDR3 consists of 14 residues. Trimming pared 4 bases from V and 7 bases from J, leaving 13 bases between. The chain's CDR3 is CASSSRTLSEKLFF. DNA for the CDR3: TGTGCCAGCAGCTCCCGCACGCTCAGTGAAAAACTGTTTTTT.

The chain joins TRBV27 to TRBJ1-5; D is possibly TRBD1 (5 bases). Trimming removed 8 bases at V and 4 bases at J, with 12 bases between. There are 13 residues in the CDR3. Germline V gene lookup returns CDR1 MNHEY and CDR2 SMNVEV (reference sequence). The CDR3 nucleotides read TGTGCCAGCGGCGCAGGGATAAATCAGCCCCAGCATTTT. Translated: CASGAGINQPQHF.

The rearrangement links TRBV7-8 to TRBJ1-4, with 7 bases identical to TRBD1. Germline lookup yields CDR1 SGHVS and CDR2 FQNEAQ. The CDR3 has 15 amino acids. J was trimmed by 6 bases and V by 1 base; bases with no gene match: 5. CDR3 amino acids: CASSLGGGTDEKLFF. CDR3 nucleotide sequence: TGTGCCAGCAGCTTAGGAGGGGGCACCGATGAAAAACTGTTTTTT.